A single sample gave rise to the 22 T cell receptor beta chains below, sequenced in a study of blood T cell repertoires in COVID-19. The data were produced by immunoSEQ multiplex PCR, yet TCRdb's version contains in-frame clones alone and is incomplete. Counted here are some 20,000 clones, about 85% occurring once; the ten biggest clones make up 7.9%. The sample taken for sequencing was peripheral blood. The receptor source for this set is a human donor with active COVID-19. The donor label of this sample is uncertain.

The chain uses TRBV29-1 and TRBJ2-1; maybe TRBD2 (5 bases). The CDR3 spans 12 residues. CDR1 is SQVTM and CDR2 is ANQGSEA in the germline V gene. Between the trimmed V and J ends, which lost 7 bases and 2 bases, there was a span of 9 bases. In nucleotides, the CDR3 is TGCAGCGGCCGGGAACCCTACAATGAGCAGTTCTTC. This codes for CSGREPYNEQFF.

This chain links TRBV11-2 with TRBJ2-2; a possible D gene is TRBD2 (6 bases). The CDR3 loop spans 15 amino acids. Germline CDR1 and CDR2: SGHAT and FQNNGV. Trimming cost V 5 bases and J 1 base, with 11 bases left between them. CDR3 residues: CASSALAVNTGELFF. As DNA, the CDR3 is TGTGCCAGCAGCGCATTAGCGGTGAACACCGGGGAGCTGTTTTTT. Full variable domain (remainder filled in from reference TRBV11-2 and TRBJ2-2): EAGVAQSPRYKIIEKRQSVAFWCNPISGHATLYWYQQILGQGPKLLIQFQNNGVVDDSQLPKDRFSAERLKGVDSTLKIQPAKLEDSAVYLCASSALAVNTGELFFGEGSRLTVL.

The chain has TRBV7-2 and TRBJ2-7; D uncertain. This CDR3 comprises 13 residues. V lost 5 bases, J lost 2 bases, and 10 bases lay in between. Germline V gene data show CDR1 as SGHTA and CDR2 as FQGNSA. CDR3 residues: CASSVPSAYEQYF. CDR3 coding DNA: TGTGCCAGCAGCGTCCCGTCGGCCTACGAGCAGTACTTC.

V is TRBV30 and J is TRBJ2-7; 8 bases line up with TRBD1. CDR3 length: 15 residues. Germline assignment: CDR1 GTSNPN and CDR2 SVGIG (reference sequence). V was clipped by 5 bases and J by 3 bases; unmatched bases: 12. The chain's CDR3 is CAWGKQGVYYYEQYF. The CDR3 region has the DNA TGTGCCTGGGGGAAACAGGGGGTTTATTACTACGAGCAGTACTTC.

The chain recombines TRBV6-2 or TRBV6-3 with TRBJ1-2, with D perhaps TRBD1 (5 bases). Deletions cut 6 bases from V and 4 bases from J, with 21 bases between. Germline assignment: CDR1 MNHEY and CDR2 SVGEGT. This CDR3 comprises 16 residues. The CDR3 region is CASSPSRQTYSYGYTF. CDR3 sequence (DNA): TGTGCCAGCAGCCCTTCTCGACAGACGTATAGCTATGGCTACACCTTC.

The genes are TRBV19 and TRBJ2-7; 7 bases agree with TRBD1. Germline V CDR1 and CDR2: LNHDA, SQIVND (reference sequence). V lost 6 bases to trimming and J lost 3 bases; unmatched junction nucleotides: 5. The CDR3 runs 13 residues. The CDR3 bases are TGTGCCAGTAGCCTTAACAGGGGCTACGAGCAGTACTTC. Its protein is CASSLNRGYEQYF.

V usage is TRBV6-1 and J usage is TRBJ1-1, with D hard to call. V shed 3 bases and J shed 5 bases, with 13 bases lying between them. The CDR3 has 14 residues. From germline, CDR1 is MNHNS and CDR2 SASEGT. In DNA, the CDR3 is TGTGCCAGCAGTGATATTCCCTTGAGTACTGAAGCTTTCTTT. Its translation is CASSDIPLSTEAFF.

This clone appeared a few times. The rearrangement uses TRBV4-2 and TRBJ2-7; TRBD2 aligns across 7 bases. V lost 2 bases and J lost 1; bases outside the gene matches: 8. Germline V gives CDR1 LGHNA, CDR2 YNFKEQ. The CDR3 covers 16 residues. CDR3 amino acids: CASSQLTGDYSYEQYF. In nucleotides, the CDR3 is TGTGCCAGCAGCCAACTGACCGGGGACTATTCCTACGAGCAGTACTTC.

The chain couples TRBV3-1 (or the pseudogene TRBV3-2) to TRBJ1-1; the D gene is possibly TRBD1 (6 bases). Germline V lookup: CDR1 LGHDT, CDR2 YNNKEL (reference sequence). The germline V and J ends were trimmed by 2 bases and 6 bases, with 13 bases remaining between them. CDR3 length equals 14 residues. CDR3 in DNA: TGTGCCAGCAGCCAATCCGGGCAGGGGCCTGAAGCTTTCTTT. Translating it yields CASSQSGQGPEAFF.

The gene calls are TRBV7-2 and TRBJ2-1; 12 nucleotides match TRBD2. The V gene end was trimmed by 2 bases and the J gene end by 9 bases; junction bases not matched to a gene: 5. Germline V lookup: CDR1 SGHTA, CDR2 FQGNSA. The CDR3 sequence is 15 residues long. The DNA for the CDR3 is TGTGCCAGCAGCTTACCTAGCGGGAGGGCCGGTGAGCAGTTCTTC. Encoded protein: CASSLPSGRAGEQFF.

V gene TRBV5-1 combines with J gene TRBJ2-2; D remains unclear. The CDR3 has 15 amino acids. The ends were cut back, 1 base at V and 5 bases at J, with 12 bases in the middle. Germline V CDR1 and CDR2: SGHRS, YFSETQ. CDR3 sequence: CASSLLLGGTGELFF. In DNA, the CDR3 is TGCGCCAGCAGCTTGTTGCTAGGCGGAACCGGGGAGCTGTTTTTT.

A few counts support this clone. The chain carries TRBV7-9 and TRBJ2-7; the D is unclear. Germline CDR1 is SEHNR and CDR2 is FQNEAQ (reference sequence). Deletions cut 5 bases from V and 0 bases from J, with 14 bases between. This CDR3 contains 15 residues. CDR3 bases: TGTGCCAGCAGCCCACCCCCGGCTAGCTCCTACGAGCAGTACTTC. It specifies CASSPPPASSYEQYF.

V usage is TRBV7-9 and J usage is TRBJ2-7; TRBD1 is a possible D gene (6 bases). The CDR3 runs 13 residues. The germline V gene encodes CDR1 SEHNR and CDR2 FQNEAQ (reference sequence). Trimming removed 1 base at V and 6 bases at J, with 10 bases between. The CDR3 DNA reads TGTGCCAGCAGCTTAGACTTAGGGGGCGAGCAGTACTTC. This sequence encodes CASSLDLGGEQYF.

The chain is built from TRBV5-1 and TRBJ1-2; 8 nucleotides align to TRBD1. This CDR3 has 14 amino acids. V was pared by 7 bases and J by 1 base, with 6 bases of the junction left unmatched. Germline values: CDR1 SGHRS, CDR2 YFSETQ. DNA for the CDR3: TGCGCCAGCCGCCTACAGGGGGTTAACTATGGCTACACCTTC. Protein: CASRLQGVNYGYTF.

The chain's CDR3 is CASSSWTSASGANVLTF. CDR3 nucleotides: TGTGCCAGCAGCTCCTGGACTAGCGCCTCTGGGGCCAACGTCCTGACTTTC. The chain employs TRBV13 and TRBJ2-6; TRBD2 matches 9 bases. The CDR3 has 17 amino acids. Germline V gene sequence: CDR1 PRHDT, CDR2 FYEKMQ (reference sequence). The V segment lost 4 bases and the J segment 0 bases; nucleotides outside the gene matches: 4. Looking up the rest from reference TRBV13 and TRBJ2-6 gives the full variable domain: AAGVIQSPRHLIKEKRETATLKCYPIPRHDTVYWYQQGPGQDPQFLISFYEKMQSDKGSIPDRFSAQQFSDYHSELNMSSLELGDSALYFCASSSWTSASGANVLTFGAGSRLTVL.

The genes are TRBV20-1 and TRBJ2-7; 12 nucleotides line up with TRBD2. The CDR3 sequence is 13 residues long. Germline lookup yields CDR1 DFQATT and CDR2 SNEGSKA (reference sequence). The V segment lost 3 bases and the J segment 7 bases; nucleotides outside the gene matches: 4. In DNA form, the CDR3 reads TGCAGTGCTAGTCTAGCGGGAGGGAGGGAGCAGTACTTC. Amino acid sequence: CSASLAGGREQYF.

The DNA for the CDR3 is TGTGCCAGCAGTCCAGACAGGGGGTACTACGAGCAGTACTTC. Encoded protein: CASSPDRGYYEQYF. This chain links TRBV27 with TRBJ2-7, with 9 bases that match TRBD1. This CDR3 is built from 14 residues. V shed 5 bases, J shed 3 bases, and the junction held 5 bases outside the gene matches. Germline V CDR1 and CDR2: MNHEY, SMNVEV (reference sequence).

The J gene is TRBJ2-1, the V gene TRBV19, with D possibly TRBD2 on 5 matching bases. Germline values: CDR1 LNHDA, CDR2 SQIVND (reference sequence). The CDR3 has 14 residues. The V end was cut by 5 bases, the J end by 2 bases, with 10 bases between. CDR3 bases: TGTGCCAGTAGTGCCGTAGCGACCTACAATGAGCAGTTCTTC. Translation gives CASSAVATYNEQFF.

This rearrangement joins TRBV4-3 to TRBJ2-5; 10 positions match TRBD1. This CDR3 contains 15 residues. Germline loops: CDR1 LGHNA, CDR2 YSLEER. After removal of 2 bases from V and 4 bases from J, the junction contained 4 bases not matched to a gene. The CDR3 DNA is TGCGCCAGCAGCCAAACGACAGGGGGCGGAGAGACCCAGTACTTC. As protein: CASSQTTGGGETQYF.

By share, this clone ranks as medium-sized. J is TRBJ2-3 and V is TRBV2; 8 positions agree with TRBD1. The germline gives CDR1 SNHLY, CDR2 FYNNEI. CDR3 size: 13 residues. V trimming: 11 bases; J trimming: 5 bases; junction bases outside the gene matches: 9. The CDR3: CAGLQGAEDTQYF. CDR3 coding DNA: TGTGCCGGACTTCAGGGGGCTGAAGATACGCAGTATTTT.

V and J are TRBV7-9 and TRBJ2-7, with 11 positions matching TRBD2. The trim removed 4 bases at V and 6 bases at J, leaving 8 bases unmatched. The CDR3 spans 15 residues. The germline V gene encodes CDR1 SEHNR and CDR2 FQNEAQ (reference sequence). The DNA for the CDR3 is TGTGCCAGCAGCTATAGCGGGACTAGCGGAGGCGAGCAGTACTTC. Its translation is CASSYSGTSGGEQYF.

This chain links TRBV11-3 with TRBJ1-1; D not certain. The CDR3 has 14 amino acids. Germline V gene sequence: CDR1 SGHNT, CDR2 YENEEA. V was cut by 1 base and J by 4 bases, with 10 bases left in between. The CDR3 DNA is TGTGCCAGCAGCTTAGGCCGAGCGAGCACTGAAGCTTTCTTT. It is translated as CASSLGRASTEAFF.